The 5 T cell receptor beta chains in this list originate from one sample, sequenced in a study of post-analysis software for immune sequencing data. The TCR beta cDNA libraries carried unique molecular identifiers. TCRdb processed the PCR reads anew with MiXCR; each CDR3 protein has one entry. The profile shows a few hundred thousand distinct CDR3 sequences, roughly 45% of them singletons. No antigen has been identified for these receptors. Study results and caveats: TRBV5-6, TRBV5-1 and TRBV20-1 were among roughly 5 TRBV segments more frequent in patients than controls.

Input material: blood. The receptor set was obtained from a girl aged 10 to 17 with multiple sclerosis.

The CDR3 here is CASSWGQASNQPQHF. DNA for the CDR3: TGTGCCAGCAGCTGGGGACAGGCCAGCAATCAGCCCCAGCATTTT. The V and J genes are TRBV5-6 and TRBJ1-5; 8 bases agree with TRBD1. Germline V lookup: CDR1 SGHDT, CDR2 YYEEEE. This CDR3 has 15 amino acids. V lost 3 bases, J lost 1 base, and 3 bases stayed unmatched. Combining the CDR3 with reference TRBV5-6 and TRBJ1-5 gives the whole variable domain DAGVTQSPTHLIKTRGQQVTLRCSPKSGHDTVSWYQQALGQGPQFIFQYYEEEERQRGNFPDRFSGHQFPNYSSELNVNALLLGDSALYLCASSWGQASNQPQHFGDGTRLSIL.

As regards this clonotype: Germline and junction disagree at one end, which may indicate a read error. This chain connects TRBV10-3 to TRBJ2-5; 11 bases map to TRBD2. The CDR3 runs to 15 residues. Per the germline V gene, CDR1 is ENHRY and CDR2 is SYGVKD. CDR3 nucleotide sequence: TGTGCCATCAGTGACCAACTAGCGGGAGAAGAGACCCAGGACTTC. Protein product: CAISDQLAGEETQDF.

The V gene is TRBV9, the J gene TRBJ2-7, with D hard to call. Germline V gene sequence: CDR1 SGDLS, CDR2 YYNGEE. This CDR3 contains 11 residues. Trimming stripped 4 bases from V and 7 bases from J, with 9 bases between. DNA for the CDR3: TGTGCCAGCAGCTCGAAAAAGGAGCAGTACTTC. Translated, it gives CASSSKKEQYF.

The chain couples TRBV20-1 to TRBJ2-1, with 13 bases identical to TRBD2. Trimming cost V 7 bases and J 6 bases; bases outside gene matches: 9. The germline V gene has CDR1 DFQATT and CDR2 SNEGSKA (reference sequence). The CDR3 has 15 amino acids. The CDR3 spells CSERTSGRYINEQFF. Written as DNA, the CDR3 is TGCAGTGAACGGACTAGCGGGAGATATATCAATGAGCAGTTCTTC.

For the CDR3, the DNA is TGTGCCAGCAGCTTAGGTGGGCTGGATACCCTCTACAATGAGCAGTTCTTC. Its protein product is CASSLGGLDTLYNEQFF. The chain has TRBV11-3 and TRBJ2-1; D not certain. The CDR3 is made up of 17 amino acids. Germline CDR1 and CDR2: SGHNT and YENEEA. V gave up 1 base and J gave up 3 bases, with 16 bases separating them.